The rows below give T cell receptor beta chains drawn from one sample of a study of T cell repertoires in ileal Crohn's disease. Profiling relied on immunoSEQ multiplex PCR, and the TCRdb table lists in-frame clones only, not all of them. The sample holds around 5,400 clones; roughly 82% are singletons and the top ten take 20% to 25%. The sample consisted of ileal tissue. The receptors derive from an adult with Crohn's disease. CDR3s include the opening cysteine and the closing phenylalanine or tryptophan. D genes are given only for firm matches. Not every row has a clone size; where given, it reads once, few, many or a size class.

v_gene: TRBV11-2; d_gene: TRBD1; j_gene: TRBJ1-4; abundance: NA; CDR3nt: TGTGCCAGCAGCTTGGGGGACAGTCGGAGAGGAAAACTGTTTTTT; CDR3aa: CASSLGDSRRGKLFF
v_gene: TRBV5-1; d_gene: NA; j_gene: TRBJ2-2; abundance: NA; CDR3nt: TGCGCCAGCACCGACAGGTCCGAGATTAGGGCCGGGGAGCTGTTTTTT; CDR3aa: CASTDRSEIRAGELFF
v_gene: TRBV2; d_gene: TRBD2; j_gene: TRBJ2-5; abundance: NA; CDR3nt: TGTGCCAGCAGCAGGACTAGTCAGACGGAGACCCAGTACTTC; CDR3aa: CASSRTSQTETQYF
v_gene: TRBV21-1; d_gene: NA; j_gene: TRBJ2-7; abundance: NA; CDR3nt: TGTGCCAGCAGCATAAAGGGGAAATCCTACGAGCAGTACTTC; CDR3aa: CASSIKGKSYEQYF
v_gene: TRBV18; d_gene: NA; j_gene: TRBJ1-1; abundance: NA; CDR3nt: TGTGCCAGCTCACCACCGGCGACAGTGAACACTGAAGCTTTCTTT; CDR3aa: CASSPPATVNTEAFF
v_gene: TRBV30; d_gene: TRBD2; j_gene: TRBJ2-1; abundance: NA; CDR3nt: TGTGCCTGGCAGACTAGCAGGGCGTCGAATGAGCAGTTCTTC; CDR3aa: CAWQTSRASNEQFF
v_gene: TRBV7-8; d_gene: TRBD2; j_gene: TRBJ2-6; abundance: NA; CDR3nt: TGTGCCAGCAGCAACGGACTAGCGGACAGCTCTGGGGCCAACGTCCTGACTTTC; CDR3aa: CASSNGLADSSGANVLTF
v_gene: TRBV4-1; d_gene: NA; j_gene: TRBJ2-3; abundance: NA; CDR3nt: TGCGCCAGCAGCGGAGATGGCTTCTCAACCAGCACAGATACGCAGTATTTT; CDR3aa: CASSGDGFSTSTDTQYF
v_gene: TRBV5-4; d_gene: TRBD2; j_gene: TRBJ2-3; abundance: NA; CDR3nt: TGTGCCAGCAGCTGGGGGCTAGCGGGATTCACAGATACGCAGTATTTT; CDR3aa: CASSWGLAGFTDTQYF
v_gene: TRBV15; d_gene: NA; j_gene: TRBJ2-3; abundance: NA; CDR3nt: TGTGCCACCAGCAGCAATCGACAGGGACTACCCACAGATACGCAGTATTTT; CDR3aa: CATSSNRQGLPTDTQYF
v_gene: TRBV4-1; d_gene: TRBD1; j_gene: TRBJ1-1; abundance: NA; CDR3nt: TGCGCCAGCAGCCAAGTGGACAGGGAGAACACTGAAGCTTTCTTT; CDR3aa: CASSQVDRENTEAFF
v_gene: TRBV2; d_gene: NA; j_gene: TRBJ1-4; abundance: NA; CDR3nt: TGTGCCAGCAGTGAAAACCGGAAGACTAAACTGTTTTTT; CDR3aa: CASSENRKTKLFF
v_gene: TRBV5-4; d_gene: NA; j_gene: TRBJ1-4; abundance: NA; CDR3nt: TGTGCCAGCAGCTTGGGAGGGATCGGGATCCCTAATGAAAAACTGTTTTTT; CDR3aa: CASSLGGIGIPNEKLFF
v_gene: TRBV19; d_gene: TRBD1; j_gene: TRBJ1-2; abundance: NA; CDR3nt: TGTGCCAGTAGTACTAAGACAGGGAGGAAAAACTATGGCTACACCTTC; CDR3aa: CASSTKTGRKNYGYTF
v_gene: TRBV6-6; d_gene: TRBD1; j_gene: TRBJ2-5; abundance: NA; CDR3nt: TGTGCCAGCAGTCCCCGGGACAGGGGGCAGGAGGAGACCCAGTACTTC; CDR3aa: CASSPRDRGQEETQYF
v_gene: TRBV5-6; d_gene: NA; j_gene: TRBJ2-7; abundance: NA; CDR3nt: TGTGCCAGCAGCTTGGGTTATTCGAAAGAGCAGTACTTC; CDR3aa: CASSLGYSKEQYF
v_gene: TRBV28; d_gene: NA; j_gene: TRBJ1-2; abundance: NA; CDR3nt: TGTGCCAGCAGTTTGGCCAGCCGAGGGTTAGCCTTC; CDR3aa: CASSLASRGLAF
v_gene: TRBV9; d_gene: NA; j_gene: TRBJ1-1; abundance: once; CDR3nt: TGTGCCAGCAGCGTAGAGCCGGAGGGAGCTTTCTTT; CDR3aa: CASSVEPEGAFF
v_gene: TRBV14; d_gene: NA; j_gene: TRBJ1-2; abundance: NA; CDR3nt: TGTGCCAGCAGCCAAGGGGCGTTGAGCTATGGCTACACCTTC; CDR3aa: CASSQGALSYGYTF
v_gene: TRBV19; d_gene: TRBD1; j_gene: TRBJ1-1; abundance: NA; CDR3nt: TGTGCCAGTAGTCACACGGGACAGTTGAACACTGAAGCTTTCTTT; CDR3aa: CASSHTGQLNTEAFF
v_gene: TRBV30; d_gene: TRBD1; j_gene: TRBJ1-3; abundance: NA; CDR3nt: TGTGCCGGCCCAGGGGGGACTGGAAACACCATATATTTT; CDR3aa: CAGPGGTGNTIYF
v_gene: TRBV21-1; d_gene: NA; j_gene: TRBJ2-7; abundance: NA; CDR3nt: TGTGCCAGCAGCAAAGGAATCGAAAATGCCGGGACTAGCGTGTCGCTATTCACCTACGAGCAGTACTTC; CDR3aa: CASSKGIENAGTSVSLFTYEQYF
v_gene: TRBV19; d_gene: TRBD2; j_gene: TRBJ2-5; abundance: NA; CDR3nt: TGTGCCAGTAGTAAGGGGACTAGCGGGAGGGGGGAGACCCAGTACTTC; CDR3aa: CASSKGTSGRGETQYF
v_gene: TRBV5-6; d_gene: NA; j_gene: TRBJ2-3; abundance: NA; CDR3nt: TGTGCCAGCAGTCTTCTTCAGCGGACAGATACGCAGTATTTT; CDR3aa: CASSLLQRTDTQYF
v_gene: TRBV7-9; d_gene: NA; j_gene: TRBJ2-7; abundance: NA; CDR3nt: TGTGCCAGCAGCGTCGGGGCAGGGTACGTCTACGAGCAGTACTTC; CDR3aa: CASSVGAGYVYEQYF
v_gene: TRBV2; d_gene: NA; j_gene: TRBJ1-2; abundance: NA; CDR3nt: TGTGCCAGCAGTGAAGCCCGGGGATTCTATGGCTACACCTTC; CDR3aa: CASSEARGFYGYTF
v_gene: TRBV19; d_gene: NA; j_gene: TRBJ2-7; abundance: NA; CDR3nt: TGTGCCAGTAGTATAGTACATCGGCAGGTGGACTCAACACTCCATTTC; CDR3aa: CASSIVHRQVDSTLHF
v_gene: TRBV5-6; d_gene: NA; j_gene: TRBJ1-2; abundance: once; CDR3nt: TGTGCCAGCAGGCTGGGGGGCCTCGACTATGGCTACACCTTC; CDR3aa: CASRLGGLDYGYTF
v_gene: TRBV4-2; d_gene: NA; j_gene: TRBJ2-4; abundance: NA; CDR3nt: TGTGCCAGCAGCCAAGAATTGTCGGACAGAAGAATAGCCAAAAACATTCAGTACTTC; CDR3aa: CASSQELSDRRIAKNIQYF